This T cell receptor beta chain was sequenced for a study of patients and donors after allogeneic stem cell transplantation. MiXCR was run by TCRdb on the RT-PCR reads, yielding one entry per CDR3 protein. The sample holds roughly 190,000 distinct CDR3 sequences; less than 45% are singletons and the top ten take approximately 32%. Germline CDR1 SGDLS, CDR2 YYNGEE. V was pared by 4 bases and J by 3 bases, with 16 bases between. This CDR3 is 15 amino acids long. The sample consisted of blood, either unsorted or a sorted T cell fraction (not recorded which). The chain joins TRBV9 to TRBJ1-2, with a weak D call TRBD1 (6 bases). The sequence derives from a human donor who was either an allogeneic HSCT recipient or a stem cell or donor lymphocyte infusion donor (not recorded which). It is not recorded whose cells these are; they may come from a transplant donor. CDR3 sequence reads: CASSLSARGDYGYTF. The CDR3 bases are TGTGCCAGCAGCCTTAGTGCCAGGGGCGACTATGGCTACACCTTC.